The source of this TCR beta chain is a study of blood T cell repertoires in COVID-19. Looking at the study overall: Sources were T cells, B-cell-depleted T cells, or PBMCs; the material itself was cDNA or gDNA.

Germline CDR1 is SEHNR and CDR2 is FQNEAQ (reference sequence). V lost 6 bases and J 6 bases, leaving 17 bases between the germline ends. The CDR3 sequence is 14 residues long. How the authors handled the data: From reference gene primer amplification, estimates of nucleated cell counts were derived. Some clones are missing from TCRdb's copy, which holds only in-frame ones; the method was immunoSEQ multiplex PCR. V, J and clone size were drawn from that table, and D and trimming were deduced from the DNA. This table has 150,000 to 200,000 clones, about 85% appearing once. The clonotype was recovered from a woman of 80 years or more in a cohort sampled during active or convalescent COVID-19. The chain links TRBV7-9 to TRBJ1-2; no reliable D call. Sequenced material: peripheral blood. Written as DNA, the CDR3 is TGTGCCAGCAGTCCGCCGACGGGGATTCATGGCTACACCTTC. This translates into CASSPPTGIHGYTF.